This T cell receptor (beta chain) was sequenced during a study of Graves' ophthalmopathy and Graves' hyperthyroidism listed by TCRdb under 2018. Context from the whole study: Peripheral blood was collected before any treatment was given, at the time of initial diagnosis. An independent validation cohort was composed of 18 hyperthyroidism patients and around 16 patients who later progressed from hyperthyroidism to ophthalmopathy. Following sampling, methimazole starting at 30 mg daily was administered to hyperthyroidism patients, and high-dose intravenous methylprednisolone was administered to ophthalmopathy patients. A discovery set of about a hundred patients (around 45 ophthalmopathy, about 58 stable hyperthyroidism) was enrolled to explore V-J signatures distinguishing ophthalmopathy from hyperthyroidism. TCR beta repertoire signatures were used to distinguish Graves' ophthalmopathy from Graves' hyperthyroidism and to predict progression to ophthalmopathy. In total, 135 blood samples were TCR-sequenced: 43 ophthalmopathy, some 75 hyperthyroidism and some 17 hyperthyroidism-to-ophthalmopathy patients. In over 5 hyperthyroidism patients, the T-cell repertoire of thyroid tissue was compared with the T-cell repertoire of blood. Study-wide findings and limitations: Most of the expanded thyroid clonotypes with a frequency above 0.001 were also detected in blood, and it was suggested that the thyroid immune response may be reflected by blood repertoires. In validation, the model predicted ophthalmopathy progression with about 70% sensitivity and roughly 78% specificity; roughly eleven predicted patients were CT-confirmed with GO in a median of roughly 6.8 months. No statistical method was used to set the sample size in advance, and the investigators knew which group each participant was assigned to. In cross-validation, the 13-signature model distinguished ophthalmopathy from stable hyperthyroidism with 85% to 90% sensitivity and 81.08% specificity, and in the test set the corresponding values were 80% and 75%.

This clonotype was seen many times. The target of this receptor is not known. Per-nucleotide qualities are absent, and no much larger clonotype sits a single base away. Measured from the cysteine to the phenylalanine, the CDR3 is 12 residues long. Kept here is only the CDR3 DNA, which spans 36 bases and is read in frame from base 1. The germline V gene (reference sequence) provides CDR1 LNHDA and CDR2 SQIVND. V is trimmed back by 10 bases and J by 11 bases, and the junction contains 12 bases that no gene match accounts for. Ophthalmopathy patients had moderately to severely active disease, Clinical Activity Score of at least 3, NOSPECS grade of at least 4, and disease duration under 3 months. Patients were excluded if they had other autoimmune diseases, uncontrolled infections, pregnancy or lactation. Clinical symptoms, serum thyroxine, TRAb, thyroid ultrasound and orbital computed tomography were used for diagnosis. Using Ficoll-Paque density gradient centrifugation, PBMCs were isolated from 9.5 to 10 ml of fresh peripheral blood. Total RNA was extracted with Trizol reagent and quality-checked on an Agilent 2100 Bioanalyzer.

TCR beta CDR3 regions were amplified from RNA transcripts for repertoire sequencing. The first round of RT-PCR was done with HTBI primers and the Qiagen OneStep RT-PCR kit, and was followed by a second round of multiplex PCR, then size selection and purification. The libraries underwent paired-end sequencing with 100 bp reads on an Illumina HiSeq2000. Concerning the study's data processing: Reads were processed with SOAPnuke, discarding reads with adapters, uncalled bases, mean Phred below 15, or no exact constant-primer or identifier match. COPE v1.2.5 was used to merge high-quality paired reads. Each unique nucleotide sequence was treated as a clonotype, and MiTCR v1.1 was used to align the clonotypes to the IMGT TRB V, D and J references. The analysis was limited to V-J combinations with a frequency above 0.0001, which together covered 99.2% of the repertoires. A TCR clonal expansion and chaos score per V-J combination was defined as the ratio of F50 clonal expansion to chaos observed in the TCRdist matrix. Features were reduced by Welch's t-statistics and random forest to 10 to 15 V-J combinations, which fed a naive Bayes classifier. The similarity between thyroid and blood repertoires was quantified using the Morisita-Horn index. Clones were called with MiXCR by TCRdb after fastp trimmed the public reads at Q25, and only in-frame beta chains were retained. Here each entry gathers all rows of one CDR3 protein and keeps the most common genes and DNA. The V and J calls come from TCRdb's annotation, not from the publication. In all, the sample holds almost 750,000 distinct CDR3 sequences, and roughly 40% of those were seen once. The ten largest clones add up to less than 55% of the sample.

This receptor was taken from an adult man with Graves' ophthalmopathy. Recombination joined TRBV19 with TRBJ1-1, with 8 middle bases fitting TRBD1. Sequences were obtained from peripheral blood. The DNA sequence is given as TGTGCCACCGCGACAGGGGCGGTTAGGGCTTTCTTT. It translates as CATATGAVRAFF.